This TCR beta chain was sequenced for a study of post-analysis software for immune sequencing data. The trim removed 6 bases at V and 9 bases at J, leaving 10 bases unmatched. Germline CDR1 reads ENHRY; CDR2 reads SYGVKD. The CDR3 covers 14 residues. cDNA libraries of TCR beta carried unique molecular identifiers. TCRdb re-derived calls from the PCR reads in MiXCR, one entry per CDR3 protein. The table has around 500,000 distinct CDR3 sequences, 34% seen once. About this clonotype itself: Its specificity is unknown.

Study-wide results and caveats: Patients showed TRBV5-6, TRBV5-1 and TRBV20-1 among about five TRBV segments more frequent than in controls.

This clonotype originated in a girl under 18 with multiple sclerosis. The rearrangement joins TRBV10-3 to TRBJ2-1; 8 nucleotides match TRBD1. The sequenced sample consisted of blood. The CDR3 sequence: CAISRTGSGGEQFF. The CDR3 DNA reads TGTGCCATCAGCCGGACAGGGTCTGGGGGTGAGCAGTTCTTC.